What follows is one T cell receptor beta chain and its context. The entry originates in a study of T-cell memory formation after mild COVID-19. TCRdb fed the 5' RACE reads into MiXCR, producing one record per CDR3 protein. Among roughly 600,000 distinct CDR3 sequences listed, approximately 18% were seen once. The CDR3 sequence is 15 residues long. Per the germline V gene, CDR1 is KGHSH and CDR2 is LQKENI. V lost 3 bases and J lost 3, with 13 bases in between. The sample comprised PBMCs or a T cell subset sorted from them (not recorded which). The chain is built from TRBV18 and TRBJ2-3; D possibly corresponds to TRBD1 (6 bases). The origin of this receptor is an adult woman who had mild COVID-19 (a few samples of this study predate the infection). Cell type and time point are not known. CDR3 loop: CASSPQGSWTDTQYF. For the CDR3, the DNA is TGTGCCAGCTCACCGCAGGGGTCTTGGACAGATACGCAGTATTTT.